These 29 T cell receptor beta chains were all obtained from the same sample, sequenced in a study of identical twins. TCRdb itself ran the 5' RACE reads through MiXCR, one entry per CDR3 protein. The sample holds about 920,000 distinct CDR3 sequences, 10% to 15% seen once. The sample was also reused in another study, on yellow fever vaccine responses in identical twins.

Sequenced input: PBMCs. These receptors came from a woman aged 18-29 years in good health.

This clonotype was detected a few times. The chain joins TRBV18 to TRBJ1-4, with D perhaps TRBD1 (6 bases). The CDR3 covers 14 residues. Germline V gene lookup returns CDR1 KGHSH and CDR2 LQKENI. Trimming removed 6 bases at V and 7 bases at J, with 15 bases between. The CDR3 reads CASSPDRNSEKLFF. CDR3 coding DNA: TGTGCCAGCTCCCCCGACAGGAACAGTGAAAAACTGTTTTTT.

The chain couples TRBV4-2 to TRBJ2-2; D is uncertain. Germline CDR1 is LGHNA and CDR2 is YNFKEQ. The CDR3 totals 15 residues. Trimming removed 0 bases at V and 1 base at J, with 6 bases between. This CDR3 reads CASSQDLQNTGELFF. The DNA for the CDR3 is TGTGCCAGCAGCCAAGATTTACAGAACACCGGGGAGCTGTTTTTT.

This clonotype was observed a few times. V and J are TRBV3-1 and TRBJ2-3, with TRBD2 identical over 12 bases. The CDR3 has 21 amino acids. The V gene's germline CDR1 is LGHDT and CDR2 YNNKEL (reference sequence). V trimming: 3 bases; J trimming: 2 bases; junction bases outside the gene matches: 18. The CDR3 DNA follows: TGTGCCAGCAGCCACCCCCCGCTCGCTAGCGGGAGGGCCAAGGCCACAGATACGCAGTATTTT. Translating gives CASSHPPLASGRAKATDTQYF.

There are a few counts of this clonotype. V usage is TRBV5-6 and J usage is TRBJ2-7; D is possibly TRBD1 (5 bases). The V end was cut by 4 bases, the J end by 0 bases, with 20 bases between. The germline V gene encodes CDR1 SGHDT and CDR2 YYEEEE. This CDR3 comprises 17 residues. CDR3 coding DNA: TGTGCCAGCAGCACCCGAAAAGACAGCGCCAGCTCCTACGAGCAGTACGTC. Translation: CASSTRKDSASSYEQYV.

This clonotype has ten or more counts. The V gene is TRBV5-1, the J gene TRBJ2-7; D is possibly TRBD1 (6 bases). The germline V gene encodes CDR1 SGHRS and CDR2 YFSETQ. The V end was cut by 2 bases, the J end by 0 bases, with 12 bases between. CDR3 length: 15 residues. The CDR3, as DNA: TGCGCCAGCAGCTTCTCGGGACAAAGCTCCTACGAGCAGTACTTC. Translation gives CASSFSGQSSYEQYF.

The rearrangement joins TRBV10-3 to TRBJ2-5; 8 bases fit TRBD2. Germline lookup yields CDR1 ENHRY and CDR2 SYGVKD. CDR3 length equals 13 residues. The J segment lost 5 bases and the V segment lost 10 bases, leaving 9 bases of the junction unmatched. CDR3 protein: CATSAGEGETQYF. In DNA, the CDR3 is TGTGCCACCTCAGCGGGAGAGGGTGAGACCCAGTACTTC.

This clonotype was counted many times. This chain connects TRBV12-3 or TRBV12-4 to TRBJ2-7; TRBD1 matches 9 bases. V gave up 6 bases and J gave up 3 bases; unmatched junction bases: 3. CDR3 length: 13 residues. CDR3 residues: CASSRTGDYEQYF. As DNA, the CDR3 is TGTGCCAGCAGCCGGACAGGGGACTACGAGCAGTACTTC.

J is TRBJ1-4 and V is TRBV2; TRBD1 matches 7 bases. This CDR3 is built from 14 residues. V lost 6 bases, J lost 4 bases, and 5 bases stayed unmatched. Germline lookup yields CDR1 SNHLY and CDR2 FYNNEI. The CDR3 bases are TGTGCCAGCAGGGGGGACAGATTTAATGAAAAACTGTTTTTT. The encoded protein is CASRGDRFNEKLFF.

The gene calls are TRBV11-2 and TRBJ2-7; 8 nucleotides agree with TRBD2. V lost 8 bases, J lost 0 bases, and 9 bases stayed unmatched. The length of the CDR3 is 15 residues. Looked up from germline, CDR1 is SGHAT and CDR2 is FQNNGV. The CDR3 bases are TGTGCCAGCGCGGCGGGCGGGGGGCCCTCCTACGAGCAGTACGTC. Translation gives CASAAGGGPSYEQYV.

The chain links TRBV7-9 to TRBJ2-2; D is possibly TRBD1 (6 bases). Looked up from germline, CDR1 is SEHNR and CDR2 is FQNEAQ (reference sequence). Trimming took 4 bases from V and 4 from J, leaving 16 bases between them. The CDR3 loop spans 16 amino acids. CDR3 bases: TGTGCCAGCAGCTCACCCCCAGGGGAACCCACCGGGGAGCTGTTTTTT. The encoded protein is CASSSPPGEPTGELFF.

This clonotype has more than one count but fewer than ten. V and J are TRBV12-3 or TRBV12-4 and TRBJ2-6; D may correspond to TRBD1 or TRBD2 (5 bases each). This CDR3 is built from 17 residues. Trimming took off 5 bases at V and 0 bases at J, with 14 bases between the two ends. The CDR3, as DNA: TGTGCCAGCAGTAAGGACGGGACGTTCTCTGGGGCCAACGTCCTGACTTTC. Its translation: CASSKDGTFSGANVLTF.

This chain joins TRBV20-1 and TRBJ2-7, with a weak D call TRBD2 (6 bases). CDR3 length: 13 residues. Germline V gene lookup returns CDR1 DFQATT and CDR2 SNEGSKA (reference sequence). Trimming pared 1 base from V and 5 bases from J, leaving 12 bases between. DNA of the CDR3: TGCAGTGCTAGAGTAGGTCTAGCGAACGAGCAGTACGTC. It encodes CSARVGLANEQYV.

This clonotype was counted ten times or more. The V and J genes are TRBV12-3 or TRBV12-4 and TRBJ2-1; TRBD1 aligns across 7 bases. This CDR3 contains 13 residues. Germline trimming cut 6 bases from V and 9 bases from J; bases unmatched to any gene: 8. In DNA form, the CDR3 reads TGTGCCAGCAGCACACAGGGGTATGGTGAGCAGTTCTTC. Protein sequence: CASSTQGYGEQFF.

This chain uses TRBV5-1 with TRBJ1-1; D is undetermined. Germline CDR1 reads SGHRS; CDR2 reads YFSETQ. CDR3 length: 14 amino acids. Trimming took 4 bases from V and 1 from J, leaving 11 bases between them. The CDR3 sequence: CASSPTRWNTEAFF. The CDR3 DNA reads TGCGCCAGCAGCCCTACCAGGTGGAACACTGAAGCTTTCTTT.

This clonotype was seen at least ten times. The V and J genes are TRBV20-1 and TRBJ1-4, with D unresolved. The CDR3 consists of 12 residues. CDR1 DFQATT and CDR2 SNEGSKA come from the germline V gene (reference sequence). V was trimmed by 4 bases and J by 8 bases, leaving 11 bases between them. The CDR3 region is CSATGEREKLFF. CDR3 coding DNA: TGCAGTGCTACCGGGGAGAGGGAAAAACTGTTTTTT.

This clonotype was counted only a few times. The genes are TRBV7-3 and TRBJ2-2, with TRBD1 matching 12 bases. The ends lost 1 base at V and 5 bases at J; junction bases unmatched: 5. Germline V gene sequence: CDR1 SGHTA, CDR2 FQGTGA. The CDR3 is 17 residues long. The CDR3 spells CASSLNPGQGATGELFF. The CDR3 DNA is TGTGCCAGCAGCTTAAACCCGGGACAGGGGGCGACCGGGGAGCTGTTTTTT.

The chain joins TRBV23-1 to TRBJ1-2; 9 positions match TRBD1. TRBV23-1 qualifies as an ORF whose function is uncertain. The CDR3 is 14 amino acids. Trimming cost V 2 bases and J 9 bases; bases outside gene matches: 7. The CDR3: CASSQPGQGRCYTF. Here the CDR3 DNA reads TGCGCCAGCAGTCAACCGGGACAGGGTCGATGCTACACCTTC.

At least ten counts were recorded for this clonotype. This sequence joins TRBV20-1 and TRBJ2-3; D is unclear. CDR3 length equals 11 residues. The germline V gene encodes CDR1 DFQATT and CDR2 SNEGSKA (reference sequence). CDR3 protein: CSLSRTDTQYF. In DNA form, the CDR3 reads TGCAGCCTCTCGCGCACAGATACGCAGTATTTT.

The CDR3 coding sequence is TGTGCCAGCAGCTTAGGGCCAGATCCAGCAGATGGCTACACCTTC. This translates into CASSLGPDPADGYTF. The chain is built from TRBV11-2 and TRBJ1-2, with D hard to call. CDR3 length: 15 residues. Trimming stripped 1 base from V and 6 bases from J, with 15 bases between. Per germline, CDR1 SGHAT and CDR2 FQNNGV.

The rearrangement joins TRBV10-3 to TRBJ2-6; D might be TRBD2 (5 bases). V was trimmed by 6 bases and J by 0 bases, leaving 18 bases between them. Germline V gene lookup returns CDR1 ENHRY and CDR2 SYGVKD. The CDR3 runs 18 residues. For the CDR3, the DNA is TGTGCCATCAGGCCTTTAGAGGGTGGGGTCTCTGGGGCCAACGTCCTGACTTTC. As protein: CAIRPLEGGVSGANVLTF.

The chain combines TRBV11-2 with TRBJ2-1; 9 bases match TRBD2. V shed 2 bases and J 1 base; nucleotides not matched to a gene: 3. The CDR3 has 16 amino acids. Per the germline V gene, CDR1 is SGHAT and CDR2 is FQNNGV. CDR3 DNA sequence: TGTGCCAGCAGCTTACTAGCGGGAACGTCCTACAATGAGCAGTTCTTC. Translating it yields CASSLLAGTSYNEQFF. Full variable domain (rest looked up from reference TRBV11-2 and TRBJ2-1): EAGVAQSPRYKIIEKRQSVAFWCNPISGHATLYWYQQILGQGPKLLIQFQNNGVVDDSQLPKDRFSAERLKGVDSTLKIQPAKLEDSAVYLCASSLLAGTSYNEQFFGPGTRLTVL.

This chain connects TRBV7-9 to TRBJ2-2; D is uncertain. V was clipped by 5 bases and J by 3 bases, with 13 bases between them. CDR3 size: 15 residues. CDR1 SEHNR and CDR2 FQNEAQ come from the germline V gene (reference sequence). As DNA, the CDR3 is TGTGCCAGCAGCCGAGAGGCCGATTACACCGGGGAGCTGTTTTTT. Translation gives CASSREADYTGELFF.

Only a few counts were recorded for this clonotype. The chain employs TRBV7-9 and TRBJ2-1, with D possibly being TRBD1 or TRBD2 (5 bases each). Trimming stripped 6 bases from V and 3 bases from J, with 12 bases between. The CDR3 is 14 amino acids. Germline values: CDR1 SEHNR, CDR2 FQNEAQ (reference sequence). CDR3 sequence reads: CASRTEGIYNEQFF. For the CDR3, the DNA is TGTGCCAGCAGAACCGAGGGGATCTACAATGAGCAGTTCTTC.

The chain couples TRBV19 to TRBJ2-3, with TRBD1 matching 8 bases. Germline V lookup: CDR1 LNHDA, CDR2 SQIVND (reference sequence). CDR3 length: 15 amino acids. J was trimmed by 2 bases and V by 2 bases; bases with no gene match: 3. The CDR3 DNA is TGTGCCAGTAGTATACGACAGGGGCACACAGATACGCAGTATTTT. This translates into CASSIRQGHTDTQYF.

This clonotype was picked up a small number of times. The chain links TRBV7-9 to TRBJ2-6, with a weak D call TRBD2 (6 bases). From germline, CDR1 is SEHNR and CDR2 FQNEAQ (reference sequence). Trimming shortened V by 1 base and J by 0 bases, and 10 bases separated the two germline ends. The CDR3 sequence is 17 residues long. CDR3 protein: CASSLEGLLSGANVLTF. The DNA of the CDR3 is TGTGCCAGCAGCTTAGAGGGACTGCTCTCTGGGGCCAACGTCCTGACTTTC. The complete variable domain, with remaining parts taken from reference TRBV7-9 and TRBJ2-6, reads DTGVSQNPRHKITKRGQNVTFRCDPISEHNRLYWYRQTLGQGPEFLTYFQNEAQLEKSRLLSDRFSAERPKGSFSTLEIQRTEQGDSAMYLCASSLEGLLSGANVLTFGAGSRLTVL.

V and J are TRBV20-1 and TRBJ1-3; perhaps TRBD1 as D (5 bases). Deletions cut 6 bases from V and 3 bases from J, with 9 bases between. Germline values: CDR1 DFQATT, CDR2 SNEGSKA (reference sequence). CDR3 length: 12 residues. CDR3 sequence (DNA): TGCAGTGCAAGGGGAGATGGAAACACCATATATTTT. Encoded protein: CSARGDGNTIYF.

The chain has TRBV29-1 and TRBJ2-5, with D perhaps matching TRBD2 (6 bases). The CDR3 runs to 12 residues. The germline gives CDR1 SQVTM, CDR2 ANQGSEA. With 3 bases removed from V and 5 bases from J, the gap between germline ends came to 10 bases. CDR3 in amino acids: CSVDPGRETQYF. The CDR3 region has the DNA TGCAGCGTTGATCCAGGGAGGGAGACCCAGTACTTC.

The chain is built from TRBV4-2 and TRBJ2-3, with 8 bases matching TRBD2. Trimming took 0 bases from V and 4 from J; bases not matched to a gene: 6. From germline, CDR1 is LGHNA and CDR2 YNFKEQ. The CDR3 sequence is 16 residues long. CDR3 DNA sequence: TGTGCCAGCAGCCAAGATGAAGGACTAGCTTCAGATACGCAGTATTTT. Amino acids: CASSQDEGLASDTQYF.

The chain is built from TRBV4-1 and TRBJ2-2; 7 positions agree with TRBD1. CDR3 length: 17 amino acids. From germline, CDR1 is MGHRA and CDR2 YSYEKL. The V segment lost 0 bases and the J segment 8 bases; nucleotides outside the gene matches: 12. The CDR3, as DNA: TGCGCCAGCAGCCAAGACCCAACAAGGGGGCGGAGAGGGGAGCTGTTTTTT. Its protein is CASSQDPTRGRRGELFF.